Below are 28 T cell receptor beta chains sequenced from a single sample in a study of T cells in Graves' hyperthyroidism and ophthalmopathy. RNA transcripts were the template for amplifying TCR beta CDR3 regions. When the TCR CDR3 underwent first-round RT-PCR, the HTBI primer set was used. TCRdb independently ran MiXCR on the multiplex PCR reads; one entry per CDR3 protein. The profile shows more than 350,000 distinct CDR3 sequences, about 15% of them singletons. Sample: blood. The receptors were gathered from a woman aged 25-40 years with Graves' hyperthyroidism that later progressed to Graves' ophthalmopathy.

The sample holds many counts of this clonotype. The chain couples TRBV3-1 to TRBJ2-2; 9 nucleotides align to TRBD2. V lost 1 base, J lost 4 bases, and 4 bases stayed unmatched. The CDR3 consists of 16 residues. Per germline, CDR1 LGHDT and CDR2 YNNKEL (reference sequence). DNA for the CDR3: TGTGCCAGCAGCCAAGCGGTAGCGGGGGTCACCGGGGAGCTGTTTTTT. Encoded protein: CASSQAVAGVTGELFF.

The rearrangement links TRBV7-9 to TRBJ2-7, with no clear D. From germline, CDR1 is SEHNR and CDR2 FQNEAQ (reference sequence). CDR3 size: 14 residues. V lost 4 bases, J lost 3 bases, and 13 bases lay in between. The chain's CDR3 is CASSSESTDYEQYF. The CDR3 nucleotides read TGTGCCAGCAGCTCAGAATCGACGGACTACGAGCAGTACTTC.

This clonotype came up a few times. The gene calls are TRBV6-1 and TRBJ1-6; TRBD1 is a possible D gene (6 bases). Trimming shortened V by 3 bases and J by 7 bases, and 10 bases separated the two germline ends. The CDR3 has 14 amino acids. The germline CDR1 and CDR2 sequences are MNHNS and SASEGT. This CDR3 is CASSDGGENSPLHF. CDR3 DNA: TGTGCCAGCAGTGACGGGGGCGAGAATTCACCCCTCCACTTT.

As for this clonotype: A read error may explain this, as a much larger clone is one base away. The CDR3 DNA reads TGTGCCACCAGGAGAGAAGCTAGCGGAGATGAGCAGTTCTTC. Its translation: CATRREASGDEQFF. The chain couples TRBV15 to TRBJ2-1, with TRBD2 matching 7 bases. This CDR3 contains 14 residues. The germline CDR1 and CDR2 sequences are LNHNV and YYDKDF (reference sequence).

The V call is TRBV5-6, the J call TRBJ2-1, with D unclear. The CDR3 totals 16 residues. The V end lost 4 bases, the J end lost 1 base, and 15 bases lay between the germline ends. Germline CDR1 reads SGHDT; CDR2 reads YYEEEE. The DNA for the CDR3 is TGTGCCAGCAGCCCGGGTATAACCTTATCCTACAATGAGCAGTTCTTC. Translation gives CASSPGITLSYNEQFF.

The sample holds many counts of this clonotype. The chain combines TRBV27 with TRBJ2-7; D remains unclear. The CDR3 consists of 14 residues. Germline V gene sequence: CDR1 MNHEY, CDR2 SMNVEV (reference sequence). The V gene lost 6 bases and the J gene lost 0 bases, with 12 bases spanning the gap. The CDR3 protein is CASSMRRSSYEQYF. The CDR3 DNA is TGTGCCAGCAGCATGAGACGGAGCTCCTACGAGCAGTACTTC.

J is TRBJ1-5 and V is TRBV4-1; D is possibly TRBD1 (6 bases). The V and J ends lost 4 bases and 6 bases respectively, with 13 bases between them. The CDR3 has 14 residues. The germline gives CDR1 MGHRA, CDR2 YSYEKL. CDR3 bases: TGCGCCAGCAGCCTAAGCGGGGGCCCTCAGCCCCAGCATTTT. Its protein is CASSLSGGPQPQHF.

The chain couples TRBV4-1 to TRBJ2-3, with a tentative D call TRBD2 (5 bases). With 7 bases removed from V and 0 bases from J, the gap between germline ends came to 11 bases. The CDR3 contains 14 residues. Germline assignment: CDR1 MGHRA and CDR2 YSYEKL. CDR3 protein: CASMWEPSTDTQYF. The DNA for the CDR3 is TGCGCCAGCATGTGGGAGCCGAGCACAGATACGCAGTATTTT.

As concerns this clonotype: One end of the junction fails to match germline, which may point to a read error. This chain joins TRBV6-2 or TRBV6-3 and TRBJ2-5; TRBD2 agrees at 10 bases. The CDR3 is 16 residues long. Looked up from germline, CDR1 is MNHEY and CDR2 is SVGEGT. DNA of the CDR3: TGTGCCAGCGAGCCTAGCGGGAGCCGGACTCAAGAGACTCAGTACTTC. It codes for CASEPSGSRTQETQYF.

Regarding this clonotype: A much larger clone lies a single base off, so this may be a read error. The chain recombines TRBV20-1 with TRBJ1-5, with a tentative D call TRBD1 (5 bases). The V end was cut by 3 bases, the J end by 5 bases, with 17 bases between. The CDR3 is 15 residues long. Germline-derived CDR1 and CDR2 are DFQATT and SNEGSKA (reference sequence). The CDR3 DNA sequence: TGCAGTGCTAGTCTTGTGACAGAGGTGGATCAGCCCCAGCATTTT. This codes for CSASLVTEVDQPQHF.

This clonotype was seen ten or more times. This rearrangement joins TRBV12-3 or TRBV12-4 to TRBJ2-6; D uncertain. Trimming shortened V by 6 bases and J by 0 bases, and 15 bases separated the two germline ends. The CDR3 has 17 residues. CDR3 sequence: CASSSIFGLSGANVLTF. The CDR3 DNA follows: TGTGCCAGCAGCTCTATTTTCGGGCTCTCTGGGGCCAACGTCCTGACTTTC.

The V gene is TRBV5-1, the J gene TRBJ2-6; D is undetermined. Germline CDR1 reads SGHRS; CDR2 reads YFSETQ. V dropped 0 bases and J dropped 0 bases, with 10 bases sitting between them. CDR3 length: 17 residues. The CDR3 is CASSLGPPNSGANVLTF. The CDR3 DNA sequence: TGCGCCAGCAGCTTGGGACCGCCGAACTCTGGGGCCAACGTCCTGACTTTC.

This clonotype was found a few times. The chain has TRBV7-9 and TRBJ2-2, with D uncertain. The CDR3 contains 15 residues. Germline lookup yields CDR1 SEHNR and CDR2 FQNEAQ (reference sequence). V lost 5 bases to trimming and J lost 0 bases, with 10 bases between them. DNA of the CDR3: TGTGCCAGCAGCCCCCCCGCAGCGAACACCGGGGAGCTGTTTTTT. Translated: CASSPPAANTGELFF.

This clonotype was observed at least ten times. This chain uses TRBV7-6 with TRBJ2-7, with D possibly being TRBD1 (6 bases). The germline gives CDR1 SGHVS, CDR2 FNYEAQ. The CDR3 totals 13 residues. Trimming stripped 5 bases from V and 6 bases from J, with 14 bases between. CDR3 sequence (DNA): TGTGCCAGCAGCCCAACAGGGTCGGGCGAGCAGTACTTC. Protein sequence: CASSPTGSGEQYF. The complete variable domain, with remaining parts taken from reference TRBV7-6 and TRBJ2-7, reads GAGVSQSPRYKVTKRGQDVALRCDPISGHVSLYWYRQALGQGPEFLTYFNYEAQQDKSGLPNDRFSAERPEGSISTLTIQRTEQRDSAMYRCASSPTGSGEQYFGPGTRLTVT.

The V call is TRBV27, the J call TRBJ2-7; the D is unclear. Looked up from germline, CDR1 is MNHEY and CDR2 is SMNVEV (reference sequence). The V gene lost 2 bases and the J gene lost 1 base, with 6 bases spanning the gap. The CDR3 runs 13 residues. The CDR3 sequence is CASSLQDSYEQYF. In nucleotides, the CDR3 is TGTGCCAGCAGTTTACAGGATTCCTACGAGCAGTACTTC.

In regard to this clonotype: This could be a read error, since a much larger clone is one nucleotide away. The chain joins TRBV12-3 or TRBV12-4 to TRBJ2-7; 8 bases are shared with TRBD2. The CDR3 runs 14 residues. The CDR3 region is CASKIEAGVGEQHF. For the CDR3, the DNA is TGTGCCAGCAAGATCGAAGCGGGAGTGGGCGAGCAGCACTTC.

This clonotype came up once. The chain has TRBV10-3 and TRBJ2-1, with TRBD2 matching over 12 bases. CDR1 is ENHRY, CDR2 SYGVKD, per germline. Germline trimming cut 4 bases from V and 15 bases from J; bases unmatched to any gene: 13. The CDR3 is 15 amino acids. The CDR3 nucleotides read TGTGCCATCAGTGGGACTAGCGGGAATTTTTTCCACAGGTTCTTC. It codes for CAISGTSGNFFHRFF.

The J gene is TRBJ1-1, the V gene TRBV29-1; perhaps TRBD1 as D (5 bases). The germline V gene has CDR1 SQVTM and CDR2 ANQGSEA. This CDR3 has 14 residues. Trimming pared 5 bases from V and 8 bases from J, leaving 21 bases between. The CDR3: CSVFLLDMGPEAFF. DNA for the CDR3: TGCAGCGTTTTTTTGTTGGACATGGGACCGGAAGCTTTCTTT.

The rearrangement joins TRBV28 to TRBJ2-1; TRBD2 matches at 9 bases. V lost 11 bases and J lost 4; bases outside the gene matches: 6. CDR3 length equals 13 residues. In germline, CDR1 is MDHEN, CDR2 SYDVKM. The CDR3 sequence is CAVVGLAYNEQFF. CDR3 nucleotide sequence: TGTGCCGTCGTGGGACTAGCTTACAATGAGCAGTTCTTC.

For this clonotype: Given a much more abundant clone one base away, this may be a read error. This chain joins TRBV6-2 or TRBV6-3 and TRBJ1-2; 10 bases agree with TRBD1. This CDR3 is built from 14 residues. The germline V gene has CDR1 MNHEY and CDR2 SVGEGT. CDR3 loop: CACSSGTGDYGYTF. Here the CDR3 DNA reads TGTGCCTGCAGTTCCGGGACAGGGGACTATGGCTACACCTTC.

The table lists this clonotype with a few counts. The chain has TRBV28 and TRBJ1-2; no firm D call. Germline values: CDR1 MDHEN, CDR2 SYDVKM. This CDR3 is built from 13 residues. V lost 3 bases to trimming and J lost 7 bases, with 12 bases between them. The CDR3 spells CASSLVLVSGYTF. CDR3 DNA: TGTGCCAGCAGTTTGGTTTTGGTTTCTGGCTACACCTTC.

The sample holds a few counts of this clonotype. The chain uses TRBV18 and TRBJ2-6; D remains unclear. Germline CDR1 reads KGHSH; CDR2 reads LQKENI. V lost 5 bases to trimming and J lost 0 bases, with 14 bases between them. The CDR3 runs 17 residues. DNA for the CDR3: TGTGCCAGCTCAATACAGATTACTTACTCTGGGGCCAACGTCCTGACTTTC. Its protein is CASSIQITYSGANVLTF.

This clonotype was found many times. The chain has TRBV28 and TRBJ1-5, with TRBD1 identical over 7 bases. The CDR3 is 15 residues long. Germline V gene data show CDR1 as MDHEN and CDR2 as SYDVKM. The V segment lost 3 bases and the J segment 5 bases; nucleotides outside the gene matches: 7. CDR3 protein: CASSFLGQHDQPQHF. In DNA, the CDR3 is TGTGCCAGCAGTTTCCTGGGACAGCACGATCAGCCCCAGCATTTT. Filled out from reference TRBV28 and TRBJ1-5, the complete variable domain reads DVKVTQSSRYLVKRTGEKVFLECVQDMDHENMFWYRQDPGLGLRLIYFSYDVKMKEKGDIPEGYSVSREKKERFSLILESASTNQTSMYLCASSFLGQHDQPQHFGDGTRLSIL.

As to this clonotype: This clone may be a read error of a much larger clone one base away. The rearrangement joins TRBV27 to TRBJ2-5; no firm D call. This CDR3 spans 14 amino acids. Germline CDR1 and CDR2: MNHEY and SMNVEV (reference sequence). The CDR3 loop is CASSFDSLKESQYF. CDR3 DNA: TGTGCCAGCAGTTTTGATAGCTTGAAAGAGAGCCAGTACTTC.

The V gene is TRBV3-1, the J gene TRBJ1-5, with TRBD1 matching 7 bases. Germline V gives CDR1 LGHDT, CDR2 YNNKEL (reference sequence). The CDR3 sequence is 19 residues long. With V trimmed by 1 base and J by 0 bases, 12 bases remained unmatched. The CDR3 sequence: CASSQGTGQDPYSNQPQHF. DNA for the CDR3: TGTGCCAGCAGCCAAGGGACAGGACAGGATCCTTATAGCAATCAGCCCCAGCATTTT.

This chain uses TRBV5-1 with TRBJ2-1, with TRBD1 identical over 8 bases. V dropped 4 bases and J dropped 6; count of bases not matched to a gene: 6. CDR1 is SGHRS, CDR2 YFSETQ, per germline. The CDR3 loop spans 14 amino acids. Written as DNA, the CDR3 is TGCGCCAGCAGCCTCGGACAGGGAACCAATGAGCAGTTCTTC. This gives the protein CASSLGQGTNEQFF. Full variable domain (outside the CDR3, taken from reference TRBV5-1 and TRBJ2-1): KAGVTQTPRYLIKTRGQQVTLSCSPISGHRSVSWYQQTPGQGLQFLFEYFSETQRNKGNFPGRFSGRQFSNSRSEMNVSTLELGDSALYLCASSLGQGTNEQFFGPGTRLTVL.

This clonotype was picked up a small number of times. This rearrangement joins TRBV15 to TRBJ2-4; D remains ambiguous. V lost 3 bases and J 0 bases, leaving 18 bases between the germline ends. Germline V gene lookup returns CDR1 LNHNV and CDR2 YYDKDF (reference sequence). The CDR3 runs 18 residues. Written as DNA, the CDR3 is TGTGCCACCAGCAGTCATCCACCGAGTCGCTTAGCCAAAAACATTCAGTACTTC. Its translation is CATSSHPPSRLAKNIQYF.

Turning to this clonotype: An end of the junction does not agree with germline; a read error may underlie this. V usage is TRBV29-1 and J usage is TRBJ2-1, with a weak D call TRBD2 (5 bases). Germline lookup yields CDR1 SQVTM and CDR2 ANQGSEA. The CDR3 consists of 15 residues. CDR3 in amino acids: CSVEMVGRPYNAQFF. The CDR3 nucleotides are TGCAGCGTTGAGATGGTAGGGAGACCCTACAATGCGCAGTTCTTC.